This is a list of T cell receptor beta chains from one sample in a study of blood T cell repertoires in COVID-19. The protocol was immunoSEQ multiplex PCR, while the TCRdb copy is restricted to in-frame clones and leaves out a portion. Of about 200,000 clones in the sample, approximately 80% are singletons; the top ten hold less than 15%. The sample was peripheral blood. All receptors come from a human donor in a cohort sampled during active COVID-19. CDR3s include the opening cysteine and the closing phenylalanine or tryptophan. D genes are given only for firm matches. Clone size appears in some rows only: once, few, many, or a class for an expanded clone.

abundance	d_gene	v_gene	j_gene	CDR3aa	CDR3nt
.	TRBD1	TRBV5-6	TRBJ2-7	CASSEGAVSYEQYF	TGTGCCAGCAGCGAGGGGGCAGTCTCCTACGAGCAGTACTTC
.	.	TRBV3-1/TRBV3-2	TRBJ2-7	CASSHRGGLYEQYF	TGTGCCAGCAGCCATAGGGGTGGGCTATACGAGCAGTACTTC
.	TRBD1	TRBV30	TRBJ2-2	CAWSGLTGITGELFF	TGTGCCTGGAGTGGACTGACAGGGATAACCGGGGAGCTGTTTTTT
.	.	TRBV7-2	TRBJ1-5	CASSLAGGSSNQPQHF	TGTGCCAGCAGCTTAGCCGGGGGTTCGAGCAATCAGCCCCAGCATTTT
once	.	TRBV29-1	TRBJ1-3	CSGEGGISGNTIYF	TGCAGCGGGGAGGGGGGGATCTCTGGAAACACCATATATTTT
.	.	TRBV30	TRBJ2-1	CAWRRAGNEQFF	TGTGCCTGGAGACGGGCGGGCAATGAGCAGTTCTTC
.	TRBD1	TRBV24-1	TRBJ2-3	CATSGPMTGGVPDTQYF	TGTGCCACCAGTGGGCCGATGACAGGGGGAGTCCCAGATACGCAGTATTTT
.	.	TRBV28	TRBJ1-1	CASSLFRATEAFF	TGTGCCAGCAGTTTATTTCGCGCCACTGAAGCTTTCTTT
.	TRBD1	TRBV7-8	TRBJ1-1	CASSLETGVTEAFF	TGTGCCAGCAGCCTAGAGACAGGGGTTACTGAAGCTTTCTTT
few	.	TRBV29-1	TRBJ2-5	CSVGVGGIYQETQYF	TGCAGCGTTGGGGTGGGGGGAATCTACCAAGAGACCCAGTACTTC
.	TRBD1	TRBV5-1	TRBJ2-1	CASSLQAGGADNEQFF	TGCGCCAGCAGCTTGCAAGCAGGGGGCGCGGACAATGAGCAGTTCTTC
.	TRBD1	TRBV7-9	TRBJ1-1	CASSSPGTGVTEAFF	TGTGCCAGCAGCTCCCCGGGGACAGGGGTCACTGAAGCTTTCTTT
.	TRBD1	TRBV18	TRBJ1-2	CASSPRTGGEANYGYTF	TGTGCCAGCTCACCACGAACAGGGGGCGAAGCTAACTATGGCTACACCTTC
once	.	TRBV15	TRBJ1-2	CATSPRLIGGYTF	TGTGCCACCTCCCCGAGACTAATCGGGGGCTACACCTTC
.	.	TRBV6-5	TRBJ2-5	CARRGRHQETQYF	TGTGCCAGGCGGGGCAGGCACCAAGAGACCCAGTACTTC
.	.	TRBV28	TRBJ2-1	CASSSPSSFSYNEQFF	TGTGCCAGCAGTTCACCGTCTAGCTTCTCCTACAATGAGCAGTTCTTC
.	TRBD2	TRBV18	TRBJ2-5	CASSPQGTSGRETQYF	TGTGCCAGCTCACCCCAAGGGACTAGCGGGAGAGAGACCCAGTACTTC
.	TRBD1	TRBV2	TRBJ2-2	CASSVRGTEVTGELFF	TGTGCCAGCAGCGTCAGGGGGACAGAGGTCACCGGGGAGCTGTTTTTT
.	.	TRBV20-1	TRBJ1-4	CSAGLGEKLFF	TGCAGTGCTGGTCTAGGTGAAAAACTGTTTTTT
.	TRBD1	TRBV28	TRBJ1-4	CASRGTEYNEKLFF	TGTGCCAGCAGGGGGACAGAGTATAATGAAAAACTGTTTTTT
.	TRBD1	TRBV28	TRBJ1-5	CASRGQGMGNQPQHF	TGTGCCAGCAGGGGACAGGGCATGGGCAATCAGCCCCAGCATTTT
.	TRBD1	TRBV6-5	TRBJ2-1	CASSNTGQGVGQFF	TGTGCCAGCAGTAACACGGGACAGGGTGTTGGGCAGTTCTTC
.	TRBD2	TRBV6-5	TRBJ2-3	CASSYKTSDTDTQYF	TGTGCCAGCAGTTACAAGACTAGCGACACAGATACGCAGTATTTT
.	TRBD2	TRBV12-3/TRBV12-4	TRBJ2-5	CASGRGAVETQYF	TGTGCCAGCGGGCGGGGGGCTGTAGAGACCCAGTACTTC
.	TRBD2	TRBV4-2	TRBJ2-7	CASSQTSGSSYEQYF	TGTGCCAGCAGCCAAACTAGCGGGAGCTCCTACGAGCAGTACTTC
.	.	TRBV19	TRBJ2-2	CASSDNPGVTGELFF	TGTGCCAGTAGCGATAATCCGGGAGTCACCGGGGAGCTGTTTTTT
.	TRBD2	TRBV5-6	TRBJ2-3	CASSLPAGATDTQYF	TGTGCCAGCAGCTTGCCAGCGGGAGCCACAGATACGCAGTATTTT
.	.	TRBV27	TRBJ2-1	CASSHFTGSSYNEQFF	TGTGCCAGCAGCCACTTTACAGGTAGCTCCTACAATGAGCAGTTCTTC
few	TRBD1	TRBV27	TRBJ1-2	CASSSPIRGHYGYTF	TGTGCCAGCAGTTCTCCAATCAGGGGGCATTATGGCTACACCTTC
once	.	TRBV30	TRBJ1-2	CAWSVGSGRYGYTF	TGTGCCTGGAGTGTAGGGTCAGGGCGCTATGGCTACACCTTC
.	TRBD1	TRBV11-2	TRBJ2-7	CASSSYRGSEQYF	TGTGCCAGCAGCTCGTACAGGGGGTCCGAGCAGTACTTC
.	.	TRBV11-2	TRBJ2-7	CASSLVQEGFEQYF	TGTGCCAGCAGCTTAGTGCAGGAGGGTTTCGAGCAGTACTTC
.	.	TRBV18	TRBJ2-4	CASSPPEARSIQYF	TGTGCCAGCTCACCACCGGAGGCCCGTAGCATTCAGTACTTC
.	TRBD1	TRBV5-4	TRBJ1-6	CASSLDRGSPLHF	TGTGCCAGCAGCTTGGACAGGGGGAGTCCCCTCCACTTT
.	TRBD1	TRBV6-5	TRBJ1-1	CASSYTGGLEAFF	TGTGCCAGCAGTTATACAGGGGGCTTAGAAGCTTTCTTT
.	.	TRBV7-2	TRBJ2-4	CASSRPKSGITKNIQYF	TGTGCCAGCAGCCGTCCTAAATCGGGGATTACCAAAAACATTCAGTACTTC
once	TRBD1	TRBV9	TRBJ1-2	CASSAGTGVGYTF	TGTGCCAGCAGCGCCGGGACAGGAGTGGGCTACACCTTC
few	TRBD1	TRBV5-5	TRBJ1-6	CASSGTADSPLHF	TGTGCCAGCAGCGGGACAGCTGATTCACCCCTCCACTTT
.	.	TRBV24-1	TRBJ2-1	CATSEAGLPRDEQFF	TGTGCCACCAGTGAAGCGGGCCTCCCAAGGGATGAGCAGTTCTTC
.	TRBD2	TRBV6-1	TRBJ2-1	CASSGSLAGPYNEQFF	TGTGCCAGCAGTGGATCACTAGCGGGGCCCTACAATGAGCAGTTCTTC
.	.	TRBV7-9	TRBJ2-2	CASSQTGLGEDTGELFF	TGTGCCAGCAGCCAGACAGGTCTCGGAGAGGACACCGGGGAGCTGTTTTTT